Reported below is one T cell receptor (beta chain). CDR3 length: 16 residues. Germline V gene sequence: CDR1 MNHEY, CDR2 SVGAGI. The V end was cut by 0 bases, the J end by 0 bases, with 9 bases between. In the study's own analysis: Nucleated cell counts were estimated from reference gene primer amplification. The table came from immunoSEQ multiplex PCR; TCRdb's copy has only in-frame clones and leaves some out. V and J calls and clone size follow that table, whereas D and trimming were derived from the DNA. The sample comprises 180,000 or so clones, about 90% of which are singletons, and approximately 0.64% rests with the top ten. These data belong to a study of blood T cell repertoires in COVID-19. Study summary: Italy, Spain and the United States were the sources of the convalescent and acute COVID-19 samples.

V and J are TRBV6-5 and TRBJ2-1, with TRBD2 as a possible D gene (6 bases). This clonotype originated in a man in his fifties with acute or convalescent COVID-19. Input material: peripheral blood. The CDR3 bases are TGTGCCAGCAGTTACTCGGGGGGAAGCTCCTACAATGAGCAGTTCTTC. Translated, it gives CASSYSGGSSYNEQFF.